This paragraph covers one T cell receptor (beta chain) sequence. The sample belongs to a study of blood T cell repertoires in COVID-19. Under the authors' procedure: Reference gene primer amplification gave estimated nucleated cell counts. The protocol was immunoSEQ multiplex PCR, while the TCRdb copy is restricted to in-frame clones and leaves out a portion. V, J and clone size were drawn from that table, and D and trimming were deduced from the DNA. The sample holds 89,000 or so clones, roughly 88% seen once. The V segment lost 4 bases and the J segment 0 bases; nucleotides outside the gene matches: 10. The CDR3 sequence is 17 residues long. Germline V gene data show CDR1 as ENHRY and CDR2 as SYGVKD.

This sequence joins TRBV10-3 and TRBJ2-3, with TRBD2 matching 7 bases. The receptor comes from a man aged 50 or older with active COVID-19. Material: peripheral blood. The CDR3 DNA is TGTGCCATCAGTGTAGGTGGCGGGGGACCTAGCACAGATACGCAGTATTTT. Encoded protein: CAISVGGGGPSTDTQYF.